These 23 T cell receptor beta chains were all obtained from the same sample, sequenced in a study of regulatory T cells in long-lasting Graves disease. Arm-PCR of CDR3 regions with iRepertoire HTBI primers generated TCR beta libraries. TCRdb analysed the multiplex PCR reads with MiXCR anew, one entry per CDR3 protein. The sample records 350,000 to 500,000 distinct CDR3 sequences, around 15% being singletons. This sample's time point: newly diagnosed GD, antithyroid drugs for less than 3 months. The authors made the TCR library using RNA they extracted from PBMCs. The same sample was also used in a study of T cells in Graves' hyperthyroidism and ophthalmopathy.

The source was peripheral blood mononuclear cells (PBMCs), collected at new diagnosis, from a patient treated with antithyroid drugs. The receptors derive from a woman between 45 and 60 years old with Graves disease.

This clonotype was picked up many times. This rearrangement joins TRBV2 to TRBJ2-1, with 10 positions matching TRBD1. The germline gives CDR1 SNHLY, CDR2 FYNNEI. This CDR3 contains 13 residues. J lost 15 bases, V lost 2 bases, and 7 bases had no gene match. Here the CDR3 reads CASSESGQGKSFF. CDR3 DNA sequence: TGTGCCAGCAGTGAATCGGGACAGGGGAAATCGTTCTTC.

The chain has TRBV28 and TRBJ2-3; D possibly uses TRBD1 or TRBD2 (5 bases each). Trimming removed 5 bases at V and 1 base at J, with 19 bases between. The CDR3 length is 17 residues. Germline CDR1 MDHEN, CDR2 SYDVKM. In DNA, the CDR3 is TGTGCCAGCAGTCCCCCATTGGCCGGGGACGGCACAGATACGCAGTATTTT. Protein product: CASSPPLAGDGTDTQYF. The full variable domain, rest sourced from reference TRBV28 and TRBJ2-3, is DVKVTQSSRYLVKRTGEKVFLECVQDMDHENMFWYRQDPGLGLRLIYFSYDVKMKEKGDIPEGYSVSREKKERFSLILESASTNQTSMYLCASSPPLAGDGTDTQYFGPGTRLTVL.

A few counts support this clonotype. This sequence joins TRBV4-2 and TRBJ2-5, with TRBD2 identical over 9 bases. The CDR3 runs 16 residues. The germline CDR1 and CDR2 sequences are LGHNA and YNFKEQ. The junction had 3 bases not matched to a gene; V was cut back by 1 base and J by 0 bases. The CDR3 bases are TGTGCCAGCAGCCAAGGAGCTAGCGGGAACCAAGAGACCCAGTACTTC. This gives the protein CASSQGASGNQETQYF.

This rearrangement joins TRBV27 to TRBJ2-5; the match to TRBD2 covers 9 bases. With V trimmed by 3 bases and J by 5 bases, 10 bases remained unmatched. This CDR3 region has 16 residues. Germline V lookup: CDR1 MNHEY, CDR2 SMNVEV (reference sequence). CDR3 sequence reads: CASSLGSAAGGETQYF. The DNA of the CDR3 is TGTGCCAGCAGTTTGGGAAGTGCCGCGGGAGGGGAGACCCAGTACTTC.

CDR3 amino acids: CASSLVGGDHNGYTF. CDR3 in DNA: TGCGCCAGCAGCTTGGTGGGGGGCGACCATAACGGCTACACCTTC. The J gene is TRBJ1-2, the V gene TRBV5-1, with D tentatively TRBD1 (6 bases). The CDR3 consists of 15 residues. V was cut by 0 bases and J by 8 bases, with 17 bases left in between. Germline V gene data show CDR1 as SGHRS and CDR2 as YFSETQ.

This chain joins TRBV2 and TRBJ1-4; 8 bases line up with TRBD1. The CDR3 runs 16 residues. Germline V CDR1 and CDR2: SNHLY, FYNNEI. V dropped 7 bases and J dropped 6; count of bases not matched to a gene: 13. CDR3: CASTPGQARGHEKLFF. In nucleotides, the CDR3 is TGTGCCAGCACGCCGGGACAGGCCAGGGGTCATGAAAAACTGTTTTTT.

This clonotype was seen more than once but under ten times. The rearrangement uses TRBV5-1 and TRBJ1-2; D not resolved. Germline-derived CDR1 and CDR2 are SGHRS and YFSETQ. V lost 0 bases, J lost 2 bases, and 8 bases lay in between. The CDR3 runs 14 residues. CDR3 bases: TGCGCCAGCAGCTTGGCCGAGGTAAACTATGGCTACACCTTC. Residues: CASSLAEVNYGYTF.

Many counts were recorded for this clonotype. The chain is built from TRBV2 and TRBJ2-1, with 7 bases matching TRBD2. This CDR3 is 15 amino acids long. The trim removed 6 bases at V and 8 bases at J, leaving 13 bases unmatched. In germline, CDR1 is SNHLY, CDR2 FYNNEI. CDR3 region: CASSARFGRGDEQFF. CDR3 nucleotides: TGTGCCAGCAGCGCCCGATTTGGACGGGGGGATGAGCAGTTCTTC. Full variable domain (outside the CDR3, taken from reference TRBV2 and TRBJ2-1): EPEVTQTPSHQVTQMGQEVILRCVPISNHLYFYWYRQILGQKVEFLVSFYNNEISEKSEIFDDQFSVERPDGSNFTLKIRSTKLEDSAMYFCASSARFGRGDEQFFGPGTRLTVL.

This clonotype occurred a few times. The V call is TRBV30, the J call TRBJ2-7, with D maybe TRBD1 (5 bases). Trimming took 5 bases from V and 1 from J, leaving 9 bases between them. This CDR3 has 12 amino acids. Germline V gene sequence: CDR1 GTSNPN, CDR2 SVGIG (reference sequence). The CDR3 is CAWGQGSYEQYF. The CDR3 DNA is TGTGCCTGGGGGCAGGGTTCCTACGAGCAGTACTTC.

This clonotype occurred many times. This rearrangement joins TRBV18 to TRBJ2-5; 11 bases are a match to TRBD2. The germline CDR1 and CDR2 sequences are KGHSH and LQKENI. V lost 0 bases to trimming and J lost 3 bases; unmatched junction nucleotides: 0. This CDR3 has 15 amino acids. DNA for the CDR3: TGTGCCAGCTCACCACCGGGACTAGCGGAAGAGACCCAGTACTTC. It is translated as CASSPPGLAEETQYF.

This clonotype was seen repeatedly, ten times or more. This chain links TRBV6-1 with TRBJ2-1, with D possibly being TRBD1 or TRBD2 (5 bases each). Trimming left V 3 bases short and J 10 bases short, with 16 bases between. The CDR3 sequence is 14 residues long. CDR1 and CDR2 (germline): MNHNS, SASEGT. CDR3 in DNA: TGTGCCAGCAGTGACCCGGGACGGAGATTAGAGCAGTTCTTC. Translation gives CASSDPGRRLEQFF.

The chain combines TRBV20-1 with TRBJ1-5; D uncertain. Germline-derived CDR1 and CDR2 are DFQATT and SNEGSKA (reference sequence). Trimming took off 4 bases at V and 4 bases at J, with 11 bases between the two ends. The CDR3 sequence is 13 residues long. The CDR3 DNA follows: TGCAGTGCTAAAGGACCGAGTAATCAGCCCCAGCATTTT. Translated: CSAKGPSNQPQHF.

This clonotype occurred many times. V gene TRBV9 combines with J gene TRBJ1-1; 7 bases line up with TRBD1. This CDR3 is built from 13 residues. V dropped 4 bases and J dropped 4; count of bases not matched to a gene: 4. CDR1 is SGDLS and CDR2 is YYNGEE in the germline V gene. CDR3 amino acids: CASSQGGVTEAFF. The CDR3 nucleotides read TGTGCCAGCAGCCAAGGGGGCGTCACTGAAGCTTTCTTT.

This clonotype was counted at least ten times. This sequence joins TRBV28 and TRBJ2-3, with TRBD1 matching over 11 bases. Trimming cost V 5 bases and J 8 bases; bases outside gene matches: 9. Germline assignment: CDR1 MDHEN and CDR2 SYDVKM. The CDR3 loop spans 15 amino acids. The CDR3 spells CASSGGQGGRGTQYF. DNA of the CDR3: TGTGCCAGCAGTGGGGGACAGGGGGGGCGCGGTACGCAGTATTTT.

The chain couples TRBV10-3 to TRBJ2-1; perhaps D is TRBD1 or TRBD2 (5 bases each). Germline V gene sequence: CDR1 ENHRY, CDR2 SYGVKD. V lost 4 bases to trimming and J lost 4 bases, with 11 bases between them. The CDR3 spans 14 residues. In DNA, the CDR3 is TGTGCCATCAGTGGGGGGATAACTTACAATGAGCAGTTCTTC. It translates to CAISGGITYNEQFF.

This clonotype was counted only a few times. CDR3 sequence reads: CASSQGLDRAGQHF. CDR3 nucleotides: TGCGCCAGCAGCCAGGGCCTGGACAGGGCTGGGCAGCATTTT. The chain couples TRBV4-1 to TRBJ1-5; 8 positions agree with TRBD1. The CDR3 is 14 residues long. V was clipped by 3 bases and J by 13 bases; unmatched bases: 11. The germline CDR1 and CDR2 sequences are MGHRA and YSYEKL.

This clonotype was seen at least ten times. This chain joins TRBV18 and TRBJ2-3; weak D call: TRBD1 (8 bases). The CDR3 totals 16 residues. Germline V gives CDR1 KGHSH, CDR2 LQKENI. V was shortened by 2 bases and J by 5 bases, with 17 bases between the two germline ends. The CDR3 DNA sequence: TGTGCCAGCTCACCAACCCGGACAGGGAGGGGAGATACGCAGTATTTT. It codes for CASSPTRTGRGDTQYF. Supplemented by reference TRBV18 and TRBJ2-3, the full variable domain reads NAGVMQNPRHLVRRRGQEARLRCSPMKGHSHVYWYRQLPEEGLKFMVYLQKENIIDESGMPKERFSAEFPKEGPSILRIQQVVRGDSAAYFCASSPTRTGRGDTQYFGPGTRLTVL.

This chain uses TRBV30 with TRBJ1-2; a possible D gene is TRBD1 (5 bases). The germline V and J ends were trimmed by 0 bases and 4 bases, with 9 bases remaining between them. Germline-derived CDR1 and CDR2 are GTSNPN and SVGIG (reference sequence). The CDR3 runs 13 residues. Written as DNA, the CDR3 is TGTGCCTGGAGTGTGGGACGGTCCTATGGCTACACCTTC. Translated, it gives CAWSVGRSYGYTF.

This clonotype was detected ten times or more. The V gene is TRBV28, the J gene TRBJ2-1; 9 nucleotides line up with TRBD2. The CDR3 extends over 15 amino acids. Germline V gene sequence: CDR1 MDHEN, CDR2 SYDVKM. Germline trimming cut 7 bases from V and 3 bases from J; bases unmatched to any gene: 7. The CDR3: CASIGTSRNYNEQFF. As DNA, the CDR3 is TGTGCCAGCATAGGGACTAGCCGGAACTACAATGAGCAGTTCTTC.

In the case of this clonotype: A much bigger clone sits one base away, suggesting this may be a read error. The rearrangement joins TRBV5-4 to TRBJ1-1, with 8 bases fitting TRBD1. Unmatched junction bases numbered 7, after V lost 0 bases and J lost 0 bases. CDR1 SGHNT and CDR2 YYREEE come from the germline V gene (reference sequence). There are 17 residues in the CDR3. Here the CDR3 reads CASSLAGQENLNTEAFF. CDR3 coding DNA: TGTGCCAGCAGCTTGGCGGGACAGGAGAACCTGAACACTGAAGCTTTCTTT.

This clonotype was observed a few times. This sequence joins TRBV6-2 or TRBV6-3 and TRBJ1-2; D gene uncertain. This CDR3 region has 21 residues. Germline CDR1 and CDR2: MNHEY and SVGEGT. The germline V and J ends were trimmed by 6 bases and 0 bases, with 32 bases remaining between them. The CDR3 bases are TGTGCCAGCAGCAGTTACAACCGGAGAGATATTGGCCCGGCGGCTAACTATGGCTACACCTTC. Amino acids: CASSSYNRRDIGPAANYGYTF.

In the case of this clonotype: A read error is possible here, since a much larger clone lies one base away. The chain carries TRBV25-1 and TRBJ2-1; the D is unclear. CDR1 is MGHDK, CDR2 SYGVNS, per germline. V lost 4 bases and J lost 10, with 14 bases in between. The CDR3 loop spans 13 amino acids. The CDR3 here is CASSVPGTYEQFF. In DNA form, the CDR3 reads TGTGCCAGCAGTGTTCCCGGCACCTACGAGCAGTTCTTC.

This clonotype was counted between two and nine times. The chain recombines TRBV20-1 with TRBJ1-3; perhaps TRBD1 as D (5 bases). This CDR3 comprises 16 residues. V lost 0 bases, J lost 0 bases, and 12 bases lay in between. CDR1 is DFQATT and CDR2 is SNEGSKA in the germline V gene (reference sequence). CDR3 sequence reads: CSARDRDRSSGNTIYF. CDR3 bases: TGCAGTGCTAGAGATCGGGACCGAAGCTCTGGAAACACCATATATTTT.